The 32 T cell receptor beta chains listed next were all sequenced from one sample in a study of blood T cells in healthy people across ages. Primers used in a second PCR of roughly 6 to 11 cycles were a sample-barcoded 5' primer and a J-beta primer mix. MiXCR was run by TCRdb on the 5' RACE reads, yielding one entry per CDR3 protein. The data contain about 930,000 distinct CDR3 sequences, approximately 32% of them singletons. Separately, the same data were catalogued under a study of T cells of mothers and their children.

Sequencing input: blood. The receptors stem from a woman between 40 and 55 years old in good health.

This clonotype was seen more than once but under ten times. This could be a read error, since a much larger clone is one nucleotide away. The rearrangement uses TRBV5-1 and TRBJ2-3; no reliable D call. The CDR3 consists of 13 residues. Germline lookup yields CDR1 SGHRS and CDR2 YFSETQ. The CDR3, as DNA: TGCACCAGCAGCTCCATTCTCACAGATACGCAGTATTTT. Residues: CTSSSILTDTQYF.

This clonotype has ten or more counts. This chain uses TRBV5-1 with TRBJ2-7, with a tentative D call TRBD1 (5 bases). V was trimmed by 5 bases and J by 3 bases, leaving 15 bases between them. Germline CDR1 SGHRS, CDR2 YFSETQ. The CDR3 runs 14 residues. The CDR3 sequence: CASSFNRRDYEQYF. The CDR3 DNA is TGCGCCAGCAGTTTCAACAGGAGAGACTACGAGCAGTACTTC. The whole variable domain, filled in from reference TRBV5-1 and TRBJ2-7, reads KAGVTQTPRYLIKTRGQQVTLSCSPISGHRSVSWYQQTPGQGLQFLFEYFSETQRNKGNFPGRFSGRQFSNSRSEMNVSTLELGDSALYLCASSFNRRDYEQYFGPGTRLTVT.

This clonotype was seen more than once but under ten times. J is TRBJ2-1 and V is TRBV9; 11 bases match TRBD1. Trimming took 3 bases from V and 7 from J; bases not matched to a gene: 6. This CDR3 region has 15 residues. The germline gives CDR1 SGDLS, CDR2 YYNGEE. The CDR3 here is CASSGTGQGDNEQFF. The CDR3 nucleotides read TGTGCCAGCAGCGGAACGGGACAGGGGGATAATGAGCAGTTCTTC.

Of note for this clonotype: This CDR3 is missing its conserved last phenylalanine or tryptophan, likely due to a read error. CDR3 sequence reads: CASSLGGGQETQYC. As DNA, the CDR3 is TGTGCCAGCAGTTTGGGGGGGGGACAAGAGACCCAGTACTGC. V gene TRBV28 combines with J gene TRBJ2-5, with 7 bases fitting TRBD2. With V trimmed by 3 bases and J by 2 bases, 3 bases remained unmatched. This CDR3 spans 14 amino acids. CDR1 and CDR2 from the germline V gene are MDHEN and SYDVKM.

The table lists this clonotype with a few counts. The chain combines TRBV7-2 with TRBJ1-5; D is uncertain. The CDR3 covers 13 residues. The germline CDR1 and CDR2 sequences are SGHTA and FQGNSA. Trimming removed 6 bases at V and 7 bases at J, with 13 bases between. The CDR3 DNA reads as TGTGCCAGCAGTCCCCCCGGGAGCCAGCCCCAGCATTTT. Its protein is CASSPPGSQPQHF.

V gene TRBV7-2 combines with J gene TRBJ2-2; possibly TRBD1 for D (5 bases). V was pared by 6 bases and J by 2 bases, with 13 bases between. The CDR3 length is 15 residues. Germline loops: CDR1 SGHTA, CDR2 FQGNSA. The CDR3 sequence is CASRGPRLNTGELFF. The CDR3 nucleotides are TGTGCCAGCAGGGGGCCGAGGTTAAACACCGGGGAGCTGTTTTTT. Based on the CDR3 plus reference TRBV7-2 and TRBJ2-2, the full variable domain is GAGVSQSPSNKVTEKGKDVELRCDPISGHTALYWYRQSLGQGLEFLIYFQGNSAPDKSGLPSDRFSAERTGGSVSTLTIQRTQQEDSAVYLCASRGPRLNTGELFFGEGSRLTVL.

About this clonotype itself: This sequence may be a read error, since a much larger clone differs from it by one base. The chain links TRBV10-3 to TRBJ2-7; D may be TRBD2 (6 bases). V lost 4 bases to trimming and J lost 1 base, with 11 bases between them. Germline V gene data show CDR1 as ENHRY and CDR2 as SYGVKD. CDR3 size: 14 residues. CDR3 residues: CAISGRRGSYEQYF. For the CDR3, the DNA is TGTGCCATCAGTGGCAGACGGGGGTCCTACGAGCAGTACTTC.

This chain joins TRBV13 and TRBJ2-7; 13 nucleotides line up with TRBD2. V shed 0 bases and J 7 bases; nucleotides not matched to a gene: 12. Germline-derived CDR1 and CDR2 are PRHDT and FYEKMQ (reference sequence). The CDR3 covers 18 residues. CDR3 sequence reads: CASSLGPTGLAGSNEQYF. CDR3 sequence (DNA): TGTGCCAGCAGCTTAGGCCCGACGGGACTAGCGGGGTCCAATGAGCAGTACTTC.

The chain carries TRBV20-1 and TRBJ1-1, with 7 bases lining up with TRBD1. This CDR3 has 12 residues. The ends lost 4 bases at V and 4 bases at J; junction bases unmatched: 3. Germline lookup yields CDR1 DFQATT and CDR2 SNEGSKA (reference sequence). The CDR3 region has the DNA TGCAGTGCTAAACAGGGGAGCACTGAAGCTTTCTTT. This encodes CSAKQGSTEAFF.

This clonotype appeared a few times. The CDR3 DNA sequence: TGTGCCAGCGGTCAGGACAGGGGTGACTACGAGCAGTACTTC. Its protein is CASGQDRGDYEQYF. V is TRBV2 and J is TRBJ2-7, with 9 bases that match TRBD1. Germline CDR1 is SNHLY and CDR2 is FYNNEI. The CDR3 covers 14 residues. V trimming: 8 bases; J trimming: 3 bases; junction bases outside the gene matches: 8.

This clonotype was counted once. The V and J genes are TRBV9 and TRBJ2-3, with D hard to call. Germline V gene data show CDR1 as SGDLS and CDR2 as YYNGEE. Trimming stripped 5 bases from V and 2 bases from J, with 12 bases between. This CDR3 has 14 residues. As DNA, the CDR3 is TGTGCCAGCAGAAAGGATCCTAACACAGATACGCAGTATTTT. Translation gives CASRKDPNTDTQYF.

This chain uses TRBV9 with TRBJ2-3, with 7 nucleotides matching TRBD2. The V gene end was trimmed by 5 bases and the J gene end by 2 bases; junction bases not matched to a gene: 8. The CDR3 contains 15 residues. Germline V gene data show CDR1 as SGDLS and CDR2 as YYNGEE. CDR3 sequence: CASSRAGDPTDTQYF. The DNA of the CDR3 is TGTGCCAGCAGTCGGGCGGGGGACCCCACAGATACGCAGTATTTT.

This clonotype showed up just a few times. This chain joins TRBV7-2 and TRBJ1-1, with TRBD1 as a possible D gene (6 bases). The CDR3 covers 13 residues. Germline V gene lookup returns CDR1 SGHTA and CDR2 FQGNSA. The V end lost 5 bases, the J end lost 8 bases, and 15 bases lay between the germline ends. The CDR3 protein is CASSPEGGREAFF. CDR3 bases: TGTGCCAGCAGCCCCGAAGGGGGGAGGGAAGCTTTCTTT.

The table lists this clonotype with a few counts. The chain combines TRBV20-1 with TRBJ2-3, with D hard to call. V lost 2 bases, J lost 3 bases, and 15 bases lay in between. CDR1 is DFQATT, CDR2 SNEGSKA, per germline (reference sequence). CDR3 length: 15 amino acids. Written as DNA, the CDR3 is TGCAGTGCTAGAACCCTAGGCGATGGTACAGATACGCAGTATTTT. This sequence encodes CSARTLGDGTDTQYF.

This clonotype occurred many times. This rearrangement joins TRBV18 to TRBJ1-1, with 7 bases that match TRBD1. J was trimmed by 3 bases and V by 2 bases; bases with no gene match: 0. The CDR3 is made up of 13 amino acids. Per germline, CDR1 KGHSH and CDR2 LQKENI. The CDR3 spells CASSPTGDTEAFF. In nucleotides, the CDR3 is TGTGCCAGCTCACCAACAGGGGACACTGAAGCTTTCTTT. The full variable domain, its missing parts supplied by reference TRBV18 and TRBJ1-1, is NAGVMQNPRHLVRRRGQEARLRCSPMKGHSHVYWYRQLPEEGLKFMVYLQKENIIDESGMPKERFSAEFPKEGPSILRIQQVVRGDSAAYFCASSPTGDTEAFFGQGTRLTVV.

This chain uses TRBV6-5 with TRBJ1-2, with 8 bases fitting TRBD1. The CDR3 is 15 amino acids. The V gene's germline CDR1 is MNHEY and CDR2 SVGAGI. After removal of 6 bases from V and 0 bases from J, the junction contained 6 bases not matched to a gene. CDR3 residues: CASSPTGDPNYGYTF. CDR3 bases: TGTGCCAGCAGCCCGACAGGGGACCCTAACTATGGCTACACCTTC.

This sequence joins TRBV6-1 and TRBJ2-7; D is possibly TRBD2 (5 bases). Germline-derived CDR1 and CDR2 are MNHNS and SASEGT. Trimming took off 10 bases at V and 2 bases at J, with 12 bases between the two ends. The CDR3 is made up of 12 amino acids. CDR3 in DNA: TGTGCCACAAGAGGGAACCCCTACGAGCAGTACTTC. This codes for CATRGNPYEQYF.

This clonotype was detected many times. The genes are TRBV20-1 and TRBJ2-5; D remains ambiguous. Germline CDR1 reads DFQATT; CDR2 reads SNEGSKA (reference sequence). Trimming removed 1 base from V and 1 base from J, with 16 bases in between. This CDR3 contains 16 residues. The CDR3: CSARVGSGLIQETQYF. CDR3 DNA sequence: TGCAGTGCTAGAGTAGGGTCTGGTCTAATCCAAGAGACCCAGTACTTC.

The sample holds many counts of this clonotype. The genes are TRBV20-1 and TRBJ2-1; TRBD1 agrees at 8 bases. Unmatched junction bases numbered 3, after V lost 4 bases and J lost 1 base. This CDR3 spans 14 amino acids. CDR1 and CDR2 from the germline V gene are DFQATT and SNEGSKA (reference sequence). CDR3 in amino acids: CSAKQGGSYNEQFF. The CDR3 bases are TGCAGTGCTAAACAGGGGGGTTCCTACAATGAGCAGTTCTTC.

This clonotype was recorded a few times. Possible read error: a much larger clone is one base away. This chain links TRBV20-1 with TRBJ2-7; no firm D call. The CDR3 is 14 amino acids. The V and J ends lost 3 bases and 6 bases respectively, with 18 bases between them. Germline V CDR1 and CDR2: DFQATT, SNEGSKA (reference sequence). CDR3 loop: CSASLPRPPCEQYF. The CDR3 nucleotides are TGCAGTGCTAGTCTCCCCAGGCCACCCTGCGAGCAGTACTTC.

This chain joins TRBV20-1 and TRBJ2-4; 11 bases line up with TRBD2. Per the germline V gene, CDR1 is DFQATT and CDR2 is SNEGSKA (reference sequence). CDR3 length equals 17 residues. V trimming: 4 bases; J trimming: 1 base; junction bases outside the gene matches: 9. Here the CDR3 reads CSATGTSGGRAKNIQYF. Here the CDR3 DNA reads TGCAGTGCTACTGGGACTAGCGGCGGTCGGGCCAAAAACATTCAGTACTTC.

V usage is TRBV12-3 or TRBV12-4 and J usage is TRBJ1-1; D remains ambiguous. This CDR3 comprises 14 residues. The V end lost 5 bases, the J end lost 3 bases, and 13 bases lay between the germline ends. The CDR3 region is CASSNRPADTEAFF. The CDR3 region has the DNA TGTGCCAGCAGTAACCGGCCCGCGGACACTGAAGCTTTCTTT.

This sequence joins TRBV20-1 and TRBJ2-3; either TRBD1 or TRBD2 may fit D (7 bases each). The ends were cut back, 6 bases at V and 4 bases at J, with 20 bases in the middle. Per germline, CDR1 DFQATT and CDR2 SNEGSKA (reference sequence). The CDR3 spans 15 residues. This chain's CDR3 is CSASGGGVISDTQYF. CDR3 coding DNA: TGCAGTGCCTCAGGGGGGGGGGTTATTTCAGATACGCAGTATTTT.

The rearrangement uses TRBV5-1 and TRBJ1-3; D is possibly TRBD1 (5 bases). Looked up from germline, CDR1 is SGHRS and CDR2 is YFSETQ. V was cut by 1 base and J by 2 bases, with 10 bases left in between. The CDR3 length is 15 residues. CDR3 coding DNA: TGCGCCAGCAGCTTGACAGGTCAGGCTGGAAACACCATATATTTT. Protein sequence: CASSLTGQAGNTIYF.

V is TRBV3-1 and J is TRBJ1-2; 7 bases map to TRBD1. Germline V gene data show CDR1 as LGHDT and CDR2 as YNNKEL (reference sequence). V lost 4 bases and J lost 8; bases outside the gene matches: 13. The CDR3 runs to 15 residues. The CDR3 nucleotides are TGTGCCAGCAGCCCGAGACAGGGATCTTCCGACGGCTACACCTTC. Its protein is CASSPRQGSSDGYTF.

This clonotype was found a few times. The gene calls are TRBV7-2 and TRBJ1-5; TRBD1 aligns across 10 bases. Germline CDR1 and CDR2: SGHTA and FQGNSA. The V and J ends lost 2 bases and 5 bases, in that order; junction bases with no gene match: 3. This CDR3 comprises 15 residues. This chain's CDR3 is CASSLRTGGDQPQHF. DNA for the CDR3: TGTGCCAGCAGCTTAAGGACAGGGGGGGATCAGCCCCAGCATTTT.

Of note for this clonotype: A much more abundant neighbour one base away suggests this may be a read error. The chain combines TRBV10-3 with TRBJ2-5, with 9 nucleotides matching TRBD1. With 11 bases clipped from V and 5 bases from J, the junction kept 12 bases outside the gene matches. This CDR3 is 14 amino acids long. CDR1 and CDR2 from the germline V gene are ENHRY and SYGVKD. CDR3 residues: CAVGRDRESETQYF. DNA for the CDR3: TGTGCCGTCGGCCGGGACAGGGAGTCGGAGACCCAGTACTTC.

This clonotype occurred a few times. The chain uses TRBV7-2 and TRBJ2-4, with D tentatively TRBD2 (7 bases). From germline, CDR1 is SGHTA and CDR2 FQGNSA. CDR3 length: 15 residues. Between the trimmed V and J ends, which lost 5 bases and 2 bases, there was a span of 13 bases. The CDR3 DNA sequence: TGTGCCAGCAGCCCCCGGGGGGCAACCAAAAACATTCAGTACTTC. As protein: CASSPRGATKNIQYF.

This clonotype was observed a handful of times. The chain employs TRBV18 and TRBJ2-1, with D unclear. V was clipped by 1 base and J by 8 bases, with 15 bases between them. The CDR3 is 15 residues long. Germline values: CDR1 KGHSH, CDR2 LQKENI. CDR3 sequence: CASSPRMLFIHEQFF. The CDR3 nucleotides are TGTGCCAGCTCACCACGTATGCTGTTCATCCATGAGCAGTTCTTC.

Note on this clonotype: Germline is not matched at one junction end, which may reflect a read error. The CDR3 reads CASTAGTSSHEQYF. DNA of the CDR3: TGTGCCAGCACAGCGGGGACTAGCTCCCACGAGCAGTACTTC. The V and J genes are TRBV28 and TRBJ2-7; TRBD2 aligns across 9 bases. This CDR3 comprises 14 residues. Germline loops: CDR1 MDHEN, CDR2 SYDVKM.

The CDR3 DNA reads as TGTGCCAGCAGCCAAGATAGACAGGGAATCCTCTACGAGCAGTACTTC. This sequence encodes CASSQDRQGILYEQYF. The chain has TRBV4-2 and TRBJ2-7; TRBD1 agrees at 7 bases. The V segment lost 0 bases and the J segment 3 bases; nucleotides outside the gene matches: 8. Germline V lookup: CDR1 LGHNA, CDR2 YNFKEQ. There are 16 residues in the CDR3.

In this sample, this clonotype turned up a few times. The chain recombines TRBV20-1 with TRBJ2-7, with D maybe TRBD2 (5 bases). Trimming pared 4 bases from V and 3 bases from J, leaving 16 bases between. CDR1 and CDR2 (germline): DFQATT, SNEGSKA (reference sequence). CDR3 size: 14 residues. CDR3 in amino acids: CSANDYVSDYEQYF. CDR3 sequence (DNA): TGCAGTGCTAACGACTACGTCTCGGACTACGAGCAGTACTTC.